This TCR beta chain was captured in a study of blood T cell repertoires in COVID-19. As handled by the study authors: Quantification of nucleated cells was approximated via reference gene primer amplification. Sequencing was performed with immunoSEQ multiplex PCR; in TCRdb, only in-frame clones are kept and a portion is missing. V and J calls and clone size are given by that table; D and trimming were obtained from the DNA. The data show over 350,000 clones, about 90% seen once. Germline V lookup: CDR1 SGHTA, CDR2 FQGNSA. This CDR3 comprises 15 residues. V shed 4 bases, J shed 5 bases, and the junction held 10 bases outside the gene matches. Enrollees, about 18 to 95 years old, lived in 24 US areas.

The chain recombines TRBV7-2 with TRBJ2-5; 7 bases fit TRBD1. The TCR was taken from a woman younger than 30 with acute COVID-19. Sequenced material: PBMCs or T cells enriched from blood (not recorded which). DNA of the CDR3: TGTGCCAGCAGCTCACAGGGGACGGTAGAGGAGACCCAGTACTTC. It is translated as CASSSQGTVEETQYF.